This TCR beta chain was sequenced in a study of regulatory T cells in long-lasting Graves disease. Germline values: CDR1 DFQATT, CDR2 SNEGSKA (reference sequence). Trimming cost V 6 bases and J 5 bases; bases outside gene matches: 11. The CDR3 spans 15 residues. For TCR beta, libraries came from iRepertoire HTBI primers and Arm-PCR of CDR3 regions. TCRdb processed the multiplex PCR reads anew with MiXCR; each CDR3 protein has one entry. The profile shows approximately 350,000 distinct CDR3 sequences, 15% to 20% of them singletons. The time point here: newly diagnosed GD, antithyroid drugs for less than 3 months. Isolated PBMC RNA provided the starting material for the TCR library. These data are also associated with another study on T cells in Graves' hyperthyroidism and ophthalmopathy.

The sample here was peripheral blood mononuclear cells (PBMCs), taken at new diagnosis, from a patient treated with antithyroid drugs. This clonotype was obtained from a man between 40 and 49 years old with Graves disease. V and J are TRBV20-1 and TRBJ2-5; 11 bases are shared with TRBD1. This chain's CDR3 is CSAVVRDRGVETQYF. CDR3 sequence (DNA): TGCAGTGCCGTTGTCCGGGACAGGGGGGTCGAGACCCAGTACTTC.